This TCR beta chain emerged from a study of human T cells and chemical hapten exposure. Study-wide context: Patients, chiefly female, had alopecia areata, totalis or universalis. Minor volume differences among pooled libraries chiefly drove per-sample TCR yield variation.

This clonotype was picked up a small number of times. The antigen is undetermined. Study findings and constraints: DPC sensitization left the count of TCRs above 1 in 1000 unchanged.

TCRdb independently ran MiXCR on the RACE reads; one entry per CDR3 protein. The table lists 35,000 to 45,000 distinct CDR3 sequences, roughly an eighth of them singletons. Indicated time point: pre-sensitization, week 0. The treatment: therapeutic diphenylcyclopropenone sensitization with weekly scalp DPC. The origin of this receptor is a woman in her twenties or thirties with alopecia areata. Some clones in this sample may be carry-over from other donors' samples. The specimen comprised whole blood, sampled in connection with sensitization to the hapten diphenylcyclopropenone (DPC).

The DNA for the CDR3 is TGTGCCAGCAGCCCAATCGCGAACTACGAGCAGTACTTC. It yields the protein CASSPIANYEQYF. The chain carries TRBV7-8 and TRBJ2-7, with unresolved D. Per the germline V gene, CDR1 is SGHVS and CDR2 is FQNEAQ. The V gene lost 5 bases and the J gene lost 3 bases, with 11 bases spanning the gap. CDR3 size: 13 residues.